This TCR beta chain was found in a study of cytomegalovirus exposure and HLA in healthy donors. Across the study: Some 90 million unique TCRs from HLA-typed donors were held in an early data release. Study-wide results and limits: Evidence from a later analysis indicated that most CMV-associated TCR beta chains looked HLA-restricted.

The PCR ran on 60 Vbeta and 13 Jbeta primers. The repertoire was sequenced with immunoSEQ multiplex PCR; TCRdb's copy has only in-frame clones and lacks some. The sample yields roughly 80,000 clones, roughly 80% seen once. Trimming took off 1 base at V and 11 bases at J, with 14 bases between the two ends. Germline CDR1 reads MNHNS; CDR2 reads SASEGT. The CDR3 consists of 13 residues. On this clone itself: Its antigen is unknown.

The V and J genes are TRBV6-1 and TRBJ1-1, with TRBD1 as a possible D gene (5 bases). The sample taken for sequencing was PBMCs. This TCR was recovered from a woman aged 30 to 39 in good health and CMV-seronegative. CDR3 residues: CASSEVWREGAFF. CDR3 in DNA: TGTGCCAGCAGTGAAGTCTGGAGGGAGGGGGCTTTCTTT.